This T cell receptor (beta chain) was retrieved from a study of technical replicates of blood from several donors. TCRdb's table, derived via immunoSEQ multiplex PCR, lists solely in-frame clones and lacks some. The data contain around 79,000 clones, around nine tenths of them singletons. V was trimmed by 6 bases and J by 7 bases, leaving 13 bases between them. CDR1 is LNHDA and CDR2 is SQIVND in the germline V gene (reference sequence). There are 13 residues in the CDR3. Sequencing was performed on T cells isolated from PBMCs. The TCR originated in a human donor in good health. This chain joins TRBV19 and TRBJ1-5; D may be TRBD1 (5 bases). CDR3 sequence reads: CASSTSGGQPQHF. For the CDR3, the DNA is TGTGCCAGTAGCACCTCGGGGGGACAGCCCCAGCATTTT.